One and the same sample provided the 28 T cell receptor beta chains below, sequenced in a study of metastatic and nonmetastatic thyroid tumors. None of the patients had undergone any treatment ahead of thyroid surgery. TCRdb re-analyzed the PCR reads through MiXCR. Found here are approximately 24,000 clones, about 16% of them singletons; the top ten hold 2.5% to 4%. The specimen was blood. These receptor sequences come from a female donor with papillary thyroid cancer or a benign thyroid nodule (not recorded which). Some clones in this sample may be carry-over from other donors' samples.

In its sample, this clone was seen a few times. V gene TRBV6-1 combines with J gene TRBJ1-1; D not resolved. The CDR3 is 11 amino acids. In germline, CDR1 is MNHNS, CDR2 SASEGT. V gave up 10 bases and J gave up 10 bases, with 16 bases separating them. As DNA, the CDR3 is TGTGCCATCGAGGATCGGGATGGAGCTTTCTTT. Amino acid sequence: CAIEDRDGAFF.

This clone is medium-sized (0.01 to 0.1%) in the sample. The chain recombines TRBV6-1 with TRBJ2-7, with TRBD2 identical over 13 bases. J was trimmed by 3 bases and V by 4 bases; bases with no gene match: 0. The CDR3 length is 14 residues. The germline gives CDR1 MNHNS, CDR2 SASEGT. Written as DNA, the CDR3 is TGTGCCAGCAGTGGGACTAGCGGGAGCTACGAGCAGTACTTC. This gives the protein CASSGTSGSYEQYF.

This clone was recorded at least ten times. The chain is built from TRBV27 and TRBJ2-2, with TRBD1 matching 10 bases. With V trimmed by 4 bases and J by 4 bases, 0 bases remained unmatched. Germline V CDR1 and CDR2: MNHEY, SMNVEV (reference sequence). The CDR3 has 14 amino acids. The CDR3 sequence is CASSWTGGTGELFF. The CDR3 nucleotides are TGTGCCAGCAGTTGGACAGGGGGCACCGGGGAGCTGTTTTTT.

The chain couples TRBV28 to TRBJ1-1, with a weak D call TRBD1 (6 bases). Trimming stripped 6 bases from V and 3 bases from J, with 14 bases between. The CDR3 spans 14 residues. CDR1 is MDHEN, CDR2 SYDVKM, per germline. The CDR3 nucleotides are TGTGCCAGCAGCCGGAGACAGGACTACACTGAAGCTTTCTTT. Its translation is CASSRRQDYTEAFF.

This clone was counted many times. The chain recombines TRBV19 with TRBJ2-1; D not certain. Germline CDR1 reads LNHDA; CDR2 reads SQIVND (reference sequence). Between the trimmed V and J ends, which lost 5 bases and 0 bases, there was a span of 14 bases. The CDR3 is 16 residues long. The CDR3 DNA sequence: TGTGCCAGTAGTGCGGACCGGATTACCTCCTACAATGAGCAGTTCTTC. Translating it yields CASSADRITSYNEQFF.

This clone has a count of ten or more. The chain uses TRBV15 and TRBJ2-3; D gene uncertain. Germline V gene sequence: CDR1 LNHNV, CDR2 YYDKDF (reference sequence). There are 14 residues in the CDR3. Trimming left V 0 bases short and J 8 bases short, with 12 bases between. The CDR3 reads CATSRDSGPGTQYF. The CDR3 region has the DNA TGTGCCACCAGCAGAGATAGTGGGCCCGGTACGCAGTATTTT. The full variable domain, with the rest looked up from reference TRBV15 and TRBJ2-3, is DAMVIQNPRYQVTQFGKPVTLSCSQTLNHNVMYWYQQKSSQAPKLLFHYYDKDFNNEADTPDNFQSRRPNTSFCFLDIRSPGLGDTAMYLCATSRDSGPGTQYFGPGTRLTVL.

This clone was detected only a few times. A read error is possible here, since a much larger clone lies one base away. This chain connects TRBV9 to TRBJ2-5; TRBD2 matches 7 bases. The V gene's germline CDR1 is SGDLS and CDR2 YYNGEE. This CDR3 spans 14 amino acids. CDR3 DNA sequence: TGTGCCAGCATCGTAGGCGGGAGAGACGAGACCCAGTACTTC. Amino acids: CASIVGGRDETQYF. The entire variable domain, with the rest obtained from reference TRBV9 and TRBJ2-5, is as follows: DSGVTQTPKHLITATGQRVTLRCSPRSGDLSVYWYQQSLDQGLQFLIQYYNGEERAKGNILERFSAQQFPDLHSELNLSSLELGDSALYFCASIVGGRDETQYFGPGTRLLVL.

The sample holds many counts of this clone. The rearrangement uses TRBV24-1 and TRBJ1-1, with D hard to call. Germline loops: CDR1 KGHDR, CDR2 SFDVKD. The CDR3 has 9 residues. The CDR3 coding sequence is TGTGTAGGGTCCCCGCCGGCTTTCTTT. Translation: CVGSPPAFF.

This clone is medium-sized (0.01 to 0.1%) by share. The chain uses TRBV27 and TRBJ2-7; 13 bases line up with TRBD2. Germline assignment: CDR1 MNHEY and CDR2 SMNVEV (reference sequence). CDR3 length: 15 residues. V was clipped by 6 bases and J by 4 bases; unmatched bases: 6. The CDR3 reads CASRKLAGGLYEQYF. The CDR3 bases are TGTGCCAGCAGGAAACTAGCGGGAGGGCTATACGAGCAGTACTTC.

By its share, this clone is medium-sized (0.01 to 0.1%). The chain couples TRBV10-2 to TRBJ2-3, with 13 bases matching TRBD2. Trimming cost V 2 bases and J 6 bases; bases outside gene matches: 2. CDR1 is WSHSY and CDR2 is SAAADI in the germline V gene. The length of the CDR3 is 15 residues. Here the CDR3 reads CASSEGGLAGDTQYF. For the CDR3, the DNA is TGCGCCAGCAGTGAGGGGGGACTAGCGGGGGATACGCAGTATTTT.

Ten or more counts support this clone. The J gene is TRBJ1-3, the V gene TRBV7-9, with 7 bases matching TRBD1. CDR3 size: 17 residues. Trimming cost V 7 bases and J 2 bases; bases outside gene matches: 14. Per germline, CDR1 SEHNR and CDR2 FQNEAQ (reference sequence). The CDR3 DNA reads TGTGCCAGCAAAGGGGGCTCGGGGGAGGGCGCTGGAAACACCATATATTTT. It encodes CASKGGSGEGAGNTIYF.

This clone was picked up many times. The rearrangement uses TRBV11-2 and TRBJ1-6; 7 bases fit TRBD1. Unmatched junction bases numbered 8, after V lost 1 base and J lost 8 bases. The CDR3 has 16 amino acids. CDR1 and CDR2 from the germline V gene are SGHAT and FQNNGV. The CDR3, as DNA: TGTGCCAGCAGCTTAGGTCAGGGGACAGCTCATTCACCCCTCCACTTT. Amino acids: CASSLGQGTAHSPLHF.

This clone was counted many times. Here the CDR3 reads CAWQTGVSYNEQFF. CDR3 in DNA: TGTGCCTGGCAAACAGGGGTCTCCTACAATGAGCAGTTCTTC. The chain is built from TRBV30 and TRBJ2-1; TRBD1 agrees at 7 bases. The CDR3 extends over 14 amino acids. CDR1 and CDR2 (germline): GTSNPN, SVGIG (reference sequence). After removal of 5 bases from V and 0 bases from J, the junction contained 4 bases not matched to a gene.

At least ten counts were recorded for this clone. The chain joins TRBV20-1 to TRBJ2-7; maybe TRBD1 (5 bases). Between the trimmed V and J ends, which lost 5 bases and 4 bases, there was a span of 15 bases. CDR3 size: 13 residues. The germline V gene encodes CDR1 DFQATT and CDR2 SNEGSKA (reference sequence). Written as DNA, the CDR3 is TGCAGTGCTTCAGGTCAGGGAAGGTACGAGCAGTACTTC. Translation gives CSASGQGRYEQYF.

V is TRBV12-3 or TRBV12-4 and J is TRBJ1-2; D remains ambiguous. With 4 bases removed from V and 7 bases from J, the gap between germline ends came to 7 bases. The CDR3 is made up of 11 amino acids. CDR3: CASSSRGGYTF. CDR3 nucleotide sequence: TGTGCCAGCAGTTCTAGAGGTGGCTACACCTTC.

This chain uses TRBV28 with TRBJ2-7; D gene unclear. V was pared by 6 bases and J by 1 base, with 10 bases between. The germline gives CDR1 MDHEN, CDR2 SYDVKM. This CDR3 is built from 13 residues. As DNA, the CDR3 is TGTGCCAGCAGGTCCGTTACATCCTACGAGCAGTACTTC. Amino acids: CASRSVTSYEQYF.

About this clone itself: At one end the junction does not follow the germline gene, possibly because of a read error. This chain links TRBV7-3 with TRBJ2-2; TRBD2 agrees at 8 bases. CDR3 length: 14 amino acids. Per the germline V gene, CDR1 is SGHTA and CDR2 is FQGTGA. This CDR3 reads CAGSLAGHTWELFF. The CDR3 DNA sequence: TGTGCCGGCAGCTTAGCGGGGCATACCTGGGAGCTGTTTTTT.

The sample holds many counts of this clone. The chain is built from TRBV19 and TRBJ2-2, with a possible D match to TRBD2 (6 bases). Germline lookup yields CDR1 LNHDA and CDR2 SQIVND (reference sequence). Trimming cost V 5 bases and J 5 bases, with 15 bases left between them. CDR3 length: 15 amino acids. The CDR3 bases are TGTGCCAGTAGTCCCGCGGGGCGCGATACCGGGGAGCTGTTTTTT. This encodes CASSPAGRDTGELFF. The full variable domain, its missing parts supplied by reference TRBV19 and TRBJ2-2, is DGGITQSPKYLFRKEGQNVTLSCEQNLNHDAMYWYRQDPGQGLRLIYYSQIVNDFQKGDIAEGYSVSREKKESFPLTVTSAQKNPTAFYLCASSPAGRDTGELFFGEGSRLTVL.

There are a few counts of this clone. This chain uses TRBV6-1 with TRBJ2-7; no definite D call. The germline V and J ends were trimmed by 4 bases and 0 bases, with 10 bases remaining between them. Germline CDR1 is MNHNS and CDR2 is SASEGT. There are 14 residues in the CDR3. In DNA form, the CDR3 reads TGTGCCAGCAGTGTGCATATCTACTCCTACGAGCAGTACTTC. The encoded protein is CASSVHIYSYEQYF.

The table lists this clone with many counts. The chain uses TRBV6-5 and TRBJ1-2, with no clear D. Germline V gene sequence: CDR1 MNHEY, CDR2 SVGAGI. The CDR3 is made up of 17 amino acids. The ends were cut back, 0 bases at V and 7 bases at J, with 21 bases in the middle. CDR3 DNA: TGTGCCAGCAGTTACTCGGGATCATCTCACGGTTTGGGTGGCTACACCTTC. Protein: CASSYSGSSHGLGGYTF.

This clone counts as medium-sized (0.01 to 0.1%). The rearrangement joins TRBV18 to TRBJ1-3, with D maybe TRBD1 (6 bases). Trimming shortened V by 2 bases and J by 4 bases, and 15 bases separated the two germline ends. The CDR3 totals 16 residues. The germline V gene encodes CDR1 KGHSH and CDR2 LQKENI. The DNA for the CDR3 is TGTGCCAGCTCACCAACAGGACAGCAAATGGGAAACACCATATATTTT. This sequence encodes CASSPTGQQMGNTIYF.

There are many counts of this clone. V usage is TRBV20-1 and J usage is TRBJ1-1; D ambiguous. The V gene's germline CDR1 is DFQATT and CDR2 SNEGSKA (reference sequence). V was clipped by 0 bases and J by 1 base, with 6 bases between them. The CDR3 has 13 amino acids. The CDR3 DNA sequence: TGCAGTGCTAGAGATTACAGGAACACTGAAGCTTTCTTT. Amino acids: CSARDYRNTEAFF.

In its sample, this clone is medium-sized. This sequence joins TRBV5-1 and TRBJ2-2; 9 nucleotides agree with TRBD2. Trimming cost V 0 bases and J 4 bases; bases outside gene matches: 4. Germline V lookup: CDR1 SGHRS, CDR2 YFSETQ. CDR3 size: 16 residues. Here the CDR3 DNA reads TGCGCCAGCAGCTTGGGACTAGCGGCAGTCACCGGGGAGCTGTTTTTT. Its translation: CASSLGLAAVTGELFF. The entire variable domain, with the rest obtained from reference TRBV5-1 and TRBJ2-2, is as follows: KAGVTQTPRYLIKTRGQQVTLSCSPISGHRSVSWYQQTPGQGLQFLFEYFSETQRNKGNFPGRFSGRQFSNSRSEMNVSTLELGDSALYLCASSLGLAAVTGELFFGEGSRLTVL.

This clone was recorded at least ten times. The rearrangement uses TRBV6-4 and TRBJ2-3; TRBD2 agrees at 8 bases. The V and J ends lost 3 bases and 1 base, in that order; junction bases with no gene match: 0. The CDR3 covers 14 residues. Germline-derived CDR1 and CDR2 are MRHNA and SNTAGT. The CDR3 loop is CASSEAGGTDTQYF. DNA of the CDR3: TGTGCCAGCAGTGAAGCGGGAGGCACAGATACGCAGTATTTT.

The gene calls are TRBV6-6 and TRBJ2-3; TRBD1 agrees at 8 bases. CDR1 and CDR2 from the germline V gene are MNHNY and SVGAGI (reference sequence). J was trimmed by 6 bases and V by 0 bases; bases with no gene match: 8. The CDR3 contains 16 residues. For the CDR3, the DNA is TGTGCCAGCAGTTACTCAGCTCAGGGGGCAGCGGATACGCAGTATTTT. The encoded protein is CASSYSAQGAADTQYF.

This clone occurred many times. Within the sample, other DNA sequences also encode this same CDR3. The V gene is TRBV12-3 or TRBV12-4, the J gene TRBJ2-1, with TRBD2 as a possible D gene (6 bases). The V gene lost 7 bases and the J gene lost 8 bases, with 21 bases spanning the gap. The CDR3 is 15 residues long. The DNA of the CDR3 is TGTGCCAGCACTGAACAGGACGGGGGTATGGATGAGCAGTTCTTC. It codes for CASTEQDGGMDEQFF.

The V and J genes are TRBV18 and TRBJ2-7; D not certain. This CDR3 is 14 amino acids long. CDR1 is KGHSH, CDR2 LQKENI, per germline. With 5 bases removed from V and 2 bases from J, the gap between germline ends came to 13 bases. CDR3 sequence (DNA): TGTGCCAGCTCAGATAGGCTGCAGACCTACGAGCAGTACTTC. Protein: CASSDRLQTYEQYF.

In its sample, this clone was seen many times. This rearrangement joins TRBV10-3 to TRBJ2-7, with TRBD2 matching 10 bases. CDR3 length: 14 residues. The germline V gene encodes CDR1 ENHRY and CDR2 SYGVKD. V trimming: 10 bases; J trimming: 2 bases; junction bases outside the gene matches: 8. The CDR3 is CATVGTSVTYEQYF. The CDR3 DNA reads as TGTGCCACCGTGGGGACTAGCGTTACCTACGAGCAGTACTTC.